This passage covers 2 T cell receptor beta chains from one sample sequenced in a study of OX40 agonist ivuxolimab in advanced cancers. Produced via immunoSEQ multiplex PCR; TCRdb's table is partial and in-frame only. Of approximately 43,000 clones in the sample, around nine tenths were seen once. This sample comprised CD4+ or CD8+ T cells sorted from blood, obtained in a trial of the OX40 agonist ivuxolimab. These receptors were collected from an adult with an advanced solid tumor such as melanoma, head and neck, liver or kidney cancer.

The J gene is TRBJ1-1, the V gene TRBV10-2; weak D call: TRBD1 (6 bases). This CDR3 spans 14 amino acids. V gave up 1 base and J gave up 5 bases, with 11 bases separating them. CDR1 is WSHSY and CDR2 is SAAADI in the germline V gene. The CDR3 sequence: CASSEWGQKTEAFF. The CDR3 bases are TGCGCCAGCAGTGAGTGGGGGCAGAAAACTGAAGCTTTCTTT.

This chain links TRBV28 with TRBJ2-6; D not certain. CDR3 length: 15 amino acids. V was clipped by 2 bases and J by 4 bases, with 9 bases between them. Germline V gives CDR1 MDHEN, CDR2 SYDVKM. The CDR3 DNA sequence: TGTGCCAGCAGTTTAAAGGTTGCGGGGGCCAACGTCCTGACTTTC. It yields the protein CASSLKVAGANVLTF.